Described below is a single TCR beta chain sequence and its context. Its antigen is unidentified. A read error may produce the germline difference seen at one junction end. The sample comes from a study of breast tumors, draining lymph nodes, adjacent tissues. Findings of the study overall: Tumor repertoires ranked between lymph nodes and nontumor tissue in diversity, with V and J gene preferences. Luminal-like breast cancer showed significantly higher tumor–nontumor repertoire similarity than basal-like.

TCRdb re-called the multiplex PCR reads with MiXCR, one entry per CDR3 protein. The sample shows 5,000 to 7,500 distinct CDR3 sequences, roughly two fifths of them seen only once. Germline assignment: CDR1 SGDLS and CDR2 YYNGEE. There are 13 residues in the CDR3. The origin of this receptor is a female donor with breast cancer. Some clones in this sample may be carry-over from other donors' samples. The chain recombines TRBV9 with TRBJ1-2, with D possibly matching TRBD1 (6 bases). The specimen sequenced was tumor-adjacent breast tissue. The CDR3 DNA sequence: TGTGCCAGCAGCAAGGACAGAAACTACGGCTACACCTTC. This encodes CASSKDRNYGYTF.